The rows below give T cell receptor beta chains drawn from one sample of a study of blood T cell repertoires in COVID-19. Data came from immunoSEQ multiplex PCR; TCRdb stores just in-frame clones and leaves some out. The table shows approximately 300,000 clones, with about 89% occurring only once. The specimen sequenced was PBMCs or T cells enriched from blood (not recorded which). The source is a woman aged 25-40 years who had recovered from COVID-19. Each CDR3 is given with its conserved first and last residue. Fields, in order: V gene, clone size, D gene, J gene, CDR3 DNA, CDR3 protein. A D gene is named only where the DNA matches it firmly. The listing skips clone size in some rows; elsewhere it reads once, few, many or a size class.

v_gene: TRBV19
abundance: once
d_gene: TRBD2
j_gene: TRBJ2-3
CDR3nt: TGTGCCAGTAGTTCAAGACTAGCGGGGAGCACAGATACGCAGTATTTT
CDR3aa: CASSSRLAGSTDTQYF

v_gene: TRBV3-1/TRBV3-2
abundance: -
d_gene: TRBD2
j_gene: TRBJ2-3
CDR3nt: TGTGCCAGCAGCCCCGTAGCGGGGGGGACAGATACGCAGTATTTT
CDR3aa: CASSPVAGGTDTQYF

v_gene: TRBV19
abundance: -
d_gene: -
j_gene: TRBJ2-3
CDR3nt: TGTGCCAGTAGTATTTCCCGGGGGGCGCCAGATACGCAGTATTTT
CDR3aa: CASSISRGAPDTQYF

v_gene: TRBV6-4
abundance: once
d_gene: TRBD1
j_gene: TRBJ1-5
CDR3nt: TGTGCCAGCAGGGCGGGACAGGGTAATCAGCCCCAGCATTTT
CDR3aa: CASRAGQGNQPQHF

v_gene: TRBV9
abundance: -
d_gene: -
j_gene: TRBJ1-1
CDR3nt: TGTGCCAGCAGCGTAGGATCCTCGGGGGACACTGAAGCTTTCTTT
CDR3aa: CASSVGSSGDTEAFF

v_gene: TRBV2
abundance: -
d_gene: -
j_gene: TRBJ2-1
CDR3nt: TGTGCCAGCAGTGAAAGGAGTTGGGTCAAAGAGGGTAGCGAGCAGTTCTTC
CDR3aa: CASSERSWVKEGSEQFF

v_gene: TRBV28
abundance: -
d_gene: -
j_gene: TRBJ1-4
CDR3nt: TGTGCCGCCGCGTCTAATGAAAAACTGTTTTTT
CDR3aa: CAAASNEKLFF

v_gene: TRBV18
abundance: -
d_gene: -
j_gene: TRBJ2-1
CDR3nt: TGTGCCAGCTCACCGGGGACTGTTGATGAGCAGTTCTTC
CDR3aa: CASSPGTVDEQFF

v_gene: TRBV4-3
abundance: -
d_gene: -
j_gene: TRBJ1-6
CDR3nt: TGCGCCAGCACCTCTCGGGCGGGAATAAATTCACCCCTCCACTTT
CDR3aa: CASTSRAGINSPLHF

v_gene: TRBV7-9
abundance: -
d_gene: TRBD1
j_gene: TRBJ1-2
CDR3nt: TGTGCCAGCAGCGACAGGGGGCGCGGGGGCTACACCTTC
CDR3aa: CASSDRGRGGYTF

v_gene: TRBV7-9
abundance: -
d_gene: -
j_gene: TRBJ1-2
CDR3nt: TGTGCCAGCAGCTTACAAGAGTGGGGCTACACCTTC
CDR3aa: CASSLQEWGYTF

v_gene: TRBV4-3
abundance: many
d_gene: TRBD1
j_gene: TRBJ1-2
CDR3nt: TGCGCCAGCAGCCCCGACAGGGTTGGGCCGTGGGGCTACACCTTC
CDR3aa: CASSPDRVGPWGYTF

v_gene: TRBV6-2/TRBV6-3
abundance: -
d_gene: TRBD1
j_gene: TRBJ1-1
CDR3nt: TGTGCCAGCAGTTCGGGCAGGGGGCGCTTTGAAGACACTGAAGCTTTCTTT
CDR3aa: CASSSGRGRFEDTEAFF

v_gene: TRBV2
abundance: -
d_gene: -
j_gene: TRBJ2-2
CDR3nt: TGTGCCAGCAGTGGGGACACGGGCACCGGGGAGCTGTTTTTT
CDR3aa: CASSGDTGTGELFF

v_gene: TRBV19
abundance: -
d_gene: TRBD2
j_gene: TRBJ2-1
CDR3nt: TGTGCCAGTAGTGCCACCCCTGGACTAGCGGGGGCCTACAATGAGCAGTTCTTC
CDR3aa: CASSATPGLAGAYNEQFF

v_gene: TRBV12-3/TRBV12-4
abundance: once
d_gene: -
j_gene: TRBJ1-1
CDR3nt: TGTGCCAGCACCCCTGGCCAGAACACTGAAGCTTTCTTT
CDR3aa: CASTPGQNTEAFF

v_gene: TRBV6-5
abundance: -
d_gene: TRBD2
j_gene: TRBJ2-1
CDR3nt: TGTGCCAGCGGGGGGGGAGCGCCCTACAATGAGCAGTTCTTC
CDR3aa: CASGGGAPYNEQFF

v_gene: TRBV7-9
abundance: -
d_gene: -
j_gene: TRBJ1-1
CDR3nt: TGTGCCAGCAGCTATGGGGGCGGCGCCGGGACTGAAGCTTTCTTT
CDR3aa: CASSYGGGAGTEAFF

v_gene: TRBV20-1
abundance: -
d_gene: -
j_gene: TRBJ1-1
CDR3nt: TGCAGTGCGGGGGGAGGCACTGAAGCTTTCTTT
CDR3aa: CSAGGGTEAFF

v_gene: TRBV4-2
abundance: -
d_gene: TRBD2
j_gene: TRBJ2-1
CDR3nt: TGTGCCAGCAGCCAAGACCTAGGGGTAGCGGGGGGCCGGGATGAGCAGTTCTTC
CDR3aa: CASSQDLGVAGGRDEQFF

v_gene: TRBV27
abundance: -
d_gene: TRBD1
j_gene: TRBJ1-3
CDR3nt: TGTGCCAGCAGTTTATCGGGCAGGGGGCGGAACACCATATATTTT
CDR3aa: CASSLSGRGRNTIYF

v_gene: TRBV4-3
abundance: -
d_gene: TRBD1
j_gene: TRBJ1-2
CDR3nt: TGCGCCAGCAGCCAATTCCGGGACAGGGGGCTATTGTTC
CDR3aa: CASSQFRDRGLLF

v_gene: TRBV7-8
abundance: once
d_gene: TRBD2
j_gene: TRBJ2-5
CDR3nt: TGTGCCAGCAGCTTAGCGGCTAGCGGGGGGCGAGGGGAGACCCAGTACTTC
CDR3aa: CASSLAASGGRGETQYF

v_gene: TRBV20-1
abundance: few
d_gene: -
j_gene: TRBJ2-1
CDR3nt: TGCAGTGCTAGAGATTTCCCGTTTCAGTTCTTC
CDR3aa: CSARDFPFQFF